This TCR beta chain was observed in a study of pediatric ulcerative colitis. The CDR3 loop spans 16 amino acids. Trimming cost V 8 bases and J 7 bases; bases outside gene matches: 11. The V gene's germline CDR1 is SNHLY and CDR2 FYNNEI. Libraries were prepared by immunoSEQ multiplex PCR; TCRdb keeps only in-frame clonotypes and omits some of them. The sample contains about 36,000 clones, less than 85% of which appear only once. Source material: blood. This receptor was identified in a girl between 5 and 17 years old with moderate ulcerative colitis. The chain has TRBV2 and TRBJ2-7; 16 bases fit TRBD2. For the CDR3, the DNA is TGTGCCAGCCGCTCGGGACTAGCGGGAGGGCTCCAAGAGCAGTACTTC. Residues: CASRSGLAGGLQEQYF.